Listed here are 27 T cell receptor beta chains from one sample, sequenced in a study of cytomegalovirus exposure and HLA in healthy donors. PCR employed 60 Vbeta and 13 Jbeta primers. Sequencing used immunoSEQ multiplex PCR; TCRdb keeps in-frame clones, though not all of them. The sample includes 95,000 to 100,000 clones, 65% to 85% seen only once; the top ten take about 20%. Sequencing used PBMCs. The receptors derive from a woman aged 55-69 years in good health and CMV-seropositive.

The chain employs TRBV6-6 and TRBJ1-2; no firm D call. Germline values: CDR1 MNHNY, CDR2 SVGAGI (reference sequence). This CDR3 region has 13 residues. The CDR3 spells CVTAPANNYGYTF. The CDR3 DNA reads TGTGTTACCGCGCCCGCGAATAACTATGGCTACACCTTC.

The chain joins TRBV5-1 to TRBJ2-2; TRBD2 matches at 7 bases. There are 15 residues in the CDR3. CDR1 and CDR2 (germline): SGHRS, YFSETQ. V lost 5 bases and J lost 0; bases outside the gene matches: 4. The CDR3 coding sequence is TGCGCCAGCAGGAGGGCGGGAGCGAACACCGGGGAGCTGTTTTTT. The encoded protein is CASRRAGANTGELFF.

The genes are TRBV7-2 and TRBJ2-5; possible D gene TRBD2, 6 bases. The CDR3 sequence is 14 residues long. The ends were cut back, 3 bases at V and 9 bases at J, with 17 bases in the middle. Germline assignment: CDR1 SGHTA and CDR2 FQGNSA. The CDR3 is CASSFPGEFQAQYF. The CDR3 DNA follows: TGTGCCAGCAGCTTCCCGGGGGAGTTCCAGGCCCAGTACTTC.

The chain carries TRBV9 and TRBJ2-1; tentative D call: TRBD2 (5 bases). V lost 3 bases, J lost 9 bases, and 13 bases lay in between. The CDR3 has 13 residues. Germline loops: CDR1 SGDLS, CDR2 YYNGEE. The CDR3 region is CASSANFGGEQFF. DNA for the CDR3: TGTGCCAGCAGCGCCAACTTCGGAGGTGAGCAGTTCTTC.

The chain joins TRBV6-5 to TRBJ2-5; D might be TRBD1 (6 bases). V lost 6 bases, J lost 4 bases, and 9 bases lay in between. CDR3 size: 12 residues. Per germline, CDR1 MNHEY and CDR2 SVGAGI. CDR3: CASRVDRETQYF. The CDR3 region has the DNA TGTGCCAGCAGAGTGGACAGAGAGACCCAGTACTTC.

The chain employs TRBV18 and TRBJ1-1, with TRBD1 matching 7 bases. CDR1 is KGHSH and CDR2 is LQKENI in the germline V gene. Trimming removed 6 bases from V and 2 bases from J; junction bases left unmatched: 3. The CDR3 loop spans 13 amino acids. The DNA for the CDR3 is TGTGCCAGCTCCCGACAGGGCAACACTGAAGCTTTCTTT. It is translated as CASSRQGNTEAFF.

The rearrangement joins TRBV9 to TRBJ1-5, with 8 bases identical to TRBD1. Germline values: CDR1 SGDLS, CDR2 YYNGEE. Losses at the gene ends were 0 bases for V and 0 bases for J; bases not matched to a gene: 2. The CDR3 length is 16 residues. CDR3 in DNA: TGTGCCAGCAGCGTAGGTACAGGGGGTAGCAATCAGCCCCAGCATTTT. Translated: CASSVGTGGSNQPQHF.

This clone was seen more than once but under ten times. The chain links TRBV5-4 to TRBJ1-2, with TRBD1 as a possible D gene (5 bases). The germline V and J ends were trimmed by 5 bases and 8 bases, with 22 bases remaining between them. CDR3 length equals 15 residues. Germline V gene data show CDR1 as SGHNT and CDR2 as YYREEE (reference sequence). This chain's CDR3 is CASRPTPSGMDGYTF. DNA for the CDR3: TGTGCCAGCAGACCCACCCCCTCAGGGATGGACGGCTACACCTTC.

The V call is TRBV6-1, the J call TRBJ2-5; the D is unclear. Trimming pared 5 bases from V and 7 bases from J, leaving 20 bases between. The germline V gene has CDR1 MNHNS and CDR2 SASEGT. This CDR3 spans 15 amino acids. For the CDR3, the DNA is TGTGCCAGCAGTTTAGATCCGGGTTTCGAAGTGACCCAGTACTTC. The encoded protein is CASSLDPGFEVTQYF.

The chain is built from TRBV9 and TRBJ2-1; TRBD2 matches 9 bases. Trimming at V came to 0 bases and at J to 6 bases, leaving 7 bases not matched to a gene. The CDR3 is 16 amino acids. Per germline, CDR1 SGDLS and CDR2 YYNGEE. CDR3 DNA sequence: TGTGCCAGCAGCGTAGATCCGGGACTAGCTAGCAATGAGCAGTTCTTC. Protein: CASSVDPGLASNEQFF. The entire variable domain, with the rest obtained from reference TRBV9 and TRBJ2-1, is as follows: DSGVTQTPKHLITATGQRVTLRCSPRSGDLSVYWYQQSLDQGLQFLIQYYNGEERAKGNILERFSAQQFPDLHSELNLSSLELGDSALYFCASSVDPGLASNEQFFGPGTRLTVL.

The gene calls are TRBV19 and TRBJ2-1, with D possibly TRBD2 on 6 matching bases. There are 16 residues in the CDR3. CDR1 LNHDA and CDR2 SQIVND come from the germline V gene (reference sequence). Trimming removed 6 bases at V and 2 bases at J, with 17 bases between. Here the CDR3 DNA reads TGTGCCAGTAGCCGGATACTAGCATCGACCTACAATGAGCAGTTCTTC. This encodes CASSRILASTYNEQFF.

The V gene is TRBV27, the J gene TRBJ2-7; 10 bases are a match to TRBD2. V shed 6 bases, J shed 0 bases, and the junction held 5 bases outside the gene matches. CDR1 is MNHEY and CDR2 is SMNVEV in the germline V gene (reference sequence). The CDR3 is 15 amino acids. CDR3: CASRELAGSSYEQYF. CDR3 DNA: TGTGCCAGCAGGGAACTAGCGGGAAGCTCCTACGAGCAGTACTTC.

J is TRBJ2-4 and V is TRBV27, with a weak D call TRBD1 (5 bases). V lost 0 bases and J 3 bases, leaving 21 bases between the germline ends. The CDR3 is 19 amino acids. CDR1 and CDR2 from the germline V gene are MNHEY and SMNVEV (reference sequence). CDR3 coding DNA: TGTGCCAGCAGTTTATCGATTCCGGCTGCAGGGAATTTCAAAAACATTCAGTACTTC. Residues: CASSLSIPAAGNFKNIQYF.

In DNA form, the CDR3 reads TGTGCCAGCAGTGAGGCTAGCGTCCGCCACGAGCAGTACTTC. This codes for CASSEASVRHEQYF. V usage is TRBV6-1 and J usage is TRBJ2-7, with D maybe TRBD2 (6 bases). Trimming shortened V by 3 bases and J by 5 bases, and 14 bases separated the two germline ends. Germline V gene lookup returns CDR1 MNHNS and CDR2 SASEGT. The CDR3 has 14 amino acids.

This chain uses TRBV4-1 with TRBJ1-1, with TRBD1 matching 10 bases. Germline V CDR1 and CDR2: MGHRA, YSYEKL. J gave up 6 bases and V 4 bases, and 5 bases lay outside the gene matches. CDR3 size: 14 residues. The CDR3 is CASSPGQGLSEAFF. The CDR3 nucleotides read TGCGCCAGCAGCCCGGGACAGGGGTTATCTGAAGCTTTCTTT.

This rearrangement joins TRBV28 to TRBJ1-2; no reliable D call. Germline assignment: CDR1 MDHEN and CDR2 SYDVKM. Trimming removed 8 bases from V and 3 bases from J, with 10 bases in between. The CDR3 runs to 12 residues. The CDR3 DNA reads TGTGCCAGCGGTACGGGTCACTATGGCTACACCTTC. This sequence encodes CASGTGHYGYTF.

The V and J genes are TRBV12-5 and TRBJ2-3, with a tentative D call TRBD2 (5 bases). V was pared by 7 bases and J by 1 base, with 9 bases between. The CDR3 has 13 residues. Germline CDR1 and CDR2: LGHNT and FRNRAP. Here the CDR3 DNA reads TGTGCTAGTGCCAGTAGCGGCACAGATACGCAGTATTTT. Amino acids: CASASSGTDTQYF.

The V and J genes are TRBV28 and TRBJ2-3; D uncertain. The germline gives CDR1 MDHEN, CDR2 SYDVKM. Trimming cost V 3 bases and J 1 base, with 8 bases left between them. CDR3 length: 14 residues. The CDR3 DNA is TGTGCCAGCAGTTTTGTCCTCCGCACAGATACGCAGTATTTT. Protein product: CASSFVLRTDTQYF.

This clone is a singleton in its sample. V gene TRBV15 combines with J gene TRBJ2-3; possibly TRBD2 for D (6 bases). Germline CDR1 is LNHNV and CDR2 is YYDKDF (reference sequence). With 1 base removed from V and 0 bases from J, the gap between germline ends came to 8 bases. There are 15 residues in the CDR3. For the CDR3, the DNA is TGTGCCACCAGCAGAGGCGGGACTAGCACAGATACGCAGTATTTT. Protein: CATSRGGTSTDTQYF.

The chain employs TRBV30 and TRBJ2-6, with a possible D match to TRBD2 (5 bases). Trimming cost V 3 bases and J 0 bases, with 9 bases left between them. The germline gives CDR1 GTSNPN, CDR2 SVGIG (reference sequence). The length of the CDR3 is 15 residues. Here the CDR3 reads CAWSPLASGANVLTF. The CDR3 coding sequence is TGTGCCTGGAGCCCGCTAGCCTCTGGGGCCAACGTCCTGACTTTC.

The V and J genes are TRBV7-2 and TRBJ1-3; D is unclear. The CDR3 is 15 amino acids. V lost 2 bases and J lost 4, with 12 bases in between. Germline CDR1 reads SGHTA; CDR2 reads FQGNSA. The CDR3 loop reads CASSLTGPRGNTIYF. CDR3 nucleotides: TGTGCCAGCAGCTTAACGGGTCCTAGAGGAAACACCATATATTTT.

The CDR3 DNA reads as TGTGCCAGCAGCTTAGCGGACAGGGGAACCTCACCCCTCCACTTT. This gives the protein CASSLADRGTSPLHF. The chain recombines TRBV11-2 with TRBJ1-6; 9 nucleotides line up with TRBD1. Germline assignment: CDR1 SGHAT and CDR2 FQNNGV. V was clipped by 1 base and J by 10 bases; unmatched bases: 5. This CDR3 region has 15 residues.

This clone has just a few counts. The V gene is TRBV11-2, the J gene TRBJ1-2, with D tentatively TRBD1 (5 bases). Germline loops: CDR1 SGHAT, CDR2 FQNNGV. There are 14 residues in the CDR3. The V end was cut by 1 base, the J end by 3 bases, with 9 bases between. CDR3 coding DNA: TGTGCCAGCAGCTTAGCTGCAGGGTACTATGGCTACACCTTC. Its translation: CASSLAAGYYGYTF.

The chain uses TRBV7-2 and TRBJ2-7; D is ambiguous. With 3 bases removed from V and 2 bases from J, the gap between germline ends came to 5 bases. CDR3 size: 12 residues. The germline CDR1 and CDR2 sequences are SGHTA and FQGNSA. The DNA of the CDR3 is TGTGCCAGCAGCTTCATCACCTACGAGCAGTACTTC. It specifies CASSFITYEQYF.

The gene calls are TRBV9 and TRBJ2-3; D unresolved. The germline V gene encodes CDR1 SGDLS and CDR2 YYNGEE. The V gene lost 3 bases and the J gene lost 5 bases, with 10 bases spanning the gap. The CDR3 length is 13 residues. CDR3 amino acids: CASSGSPGDTQYF. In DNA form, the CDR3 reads TGTGCCAGCAGCGGAAGTCCGGGAGATACGCAGTATTTT.

The CDR3 region has the DNA TGTGCCAGCAGTGAGACAAGACAGGGCCATCGAGCTTTCTTT. Translation: CASSETRQGHRAFF. The chain combines TRBV2 with TRBJ1-1; 7 nucleotides agree with TRBD1. The V gene's germline CDR1 is SNHLY and CDR2 FYNNEI. Trimming at V came to 3 bases and at J to 10 bases, leaving 11 bases not matched to a gene. The CDR3 totals 14 residues.

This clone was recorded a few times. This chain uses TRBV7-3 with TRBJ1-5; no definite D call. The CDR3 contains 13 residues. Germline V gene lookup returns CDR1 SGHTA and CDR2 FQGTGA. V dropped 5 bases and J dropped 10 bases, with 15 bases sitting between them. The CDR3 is CASSESPGFPQHF. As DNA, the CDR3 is TGTGCCAGCAGCGAGTCCCCCGGTTTTCCCCAGCATTTT.